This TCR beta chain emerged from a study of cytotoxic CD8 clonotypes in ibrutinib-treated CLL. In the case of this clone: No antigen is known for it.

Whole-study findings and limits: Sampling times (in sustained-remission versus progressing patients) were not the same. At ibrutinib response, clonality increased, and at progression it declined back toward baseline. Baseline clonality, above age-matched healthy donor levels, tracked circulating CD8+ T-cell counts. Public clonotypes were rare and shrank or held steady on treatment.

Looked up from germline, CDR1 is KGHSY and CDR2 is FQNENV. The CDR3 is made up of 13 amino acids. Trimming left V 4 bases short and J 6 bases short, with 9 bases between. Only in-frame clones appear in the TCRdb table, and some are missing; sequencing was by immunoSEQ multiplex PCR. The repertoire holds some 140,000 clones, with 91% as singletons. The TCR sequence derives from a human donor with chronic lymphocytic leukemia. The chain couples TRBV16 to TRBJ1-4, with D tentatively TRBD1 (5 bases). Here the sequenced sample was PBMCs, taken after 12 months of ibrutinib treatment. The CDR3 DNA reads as TGTGCCAGCAGCCGTGGGGCGTATGAAAAACTGTTTTTT. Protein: CASSRGAYEKLFF.